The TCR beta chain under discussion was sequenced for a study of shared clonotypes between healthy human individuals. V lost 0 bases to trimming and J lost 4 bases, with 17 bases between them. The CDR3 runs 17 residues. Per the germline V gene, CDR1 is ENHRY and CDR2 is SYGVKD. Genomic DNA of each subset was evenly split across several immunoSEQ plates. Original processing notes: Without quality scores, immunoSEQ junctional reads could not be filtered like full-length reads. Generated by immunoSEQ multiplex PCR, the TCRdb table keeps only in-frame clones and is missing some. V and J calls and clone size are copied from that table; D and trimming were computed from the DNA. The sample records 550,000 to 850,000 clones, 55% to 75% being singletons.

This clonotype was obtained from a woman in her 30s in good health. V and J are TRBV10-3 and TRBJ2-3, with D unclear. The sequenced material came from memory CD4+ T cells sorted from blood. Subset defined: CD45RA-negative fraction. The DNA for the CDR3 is TGTGCCATCAGTGAGTCGGAACGATGGCTGGCGGCAGATACGCAGTATTTT. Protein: CAISESERWLAADTQYF.